Listed below are T cell receptor beta chains from one sample, sequenced in a study of blood T cell repertoires in COVID-19. Only in-frame clones appear in the TCRdb table, and some are missing; sequencing was by immunoSEQ multiplex PCR. Of 150,000 to 200,000 clones detected, approximately 80% appear once; the ten largest clones hold approximately 11%. Input material: peripheral blood. The receptors were gathered from a human donor in a cohort sampled during active COVID-19. Each CDR3 is given with its conserved first and last residue. A D gene is named only where the DNA matches it firmly. Clone sizes are given selectively: once, few, many, or a class where the clone is expanded.

-,TRBJ2-5,TRBV13,-,TGTGCCAGCAGCTCGGTTGAGTCGAAGGAGACCCAGTACTTC,CASSSVESKETQYF
TRBD1,TRBJ1-6,TRBV19,-,TGTGCCAGTAGTTGGGGACAGAGCTCCTATAATTCACCCCTCCACTTT,CASSWGQSSYNSPLHF
TRBD1,TRBJ2-7,TRBV5-6,-,TGTGCCAGCAGCCTATCACCGGGACAGGGCTACGAGCAGTACTTC,CASSLSPGQGYEQYF
-,TRBJ1-2,TRBV6-6,few,TGTGCCAGCAGTCAACACGAATTATTGGACAAGAACTATGGCTACACCTTC,CASSQHELLDKNYGYTF
-,TRBJ1-4,TRBV6-5,-,TGTGCCAGCAGACGGGGAATAGCTAATGAAAAACTGTTTTTT,CASRRGIANEKLFF
-,TRBJ2-7,TRBV13,once,TGTGCCAGCAGCCCGGGGAGTTCCTACGAGCAGTACTTC,CASSPGSSYEQYF
TRBD1,TRBJ1-5,TRBV19,few,TGTGCCATCTCCCAGGGACAGGGGAACCCTCTCGGTCAGCCCCAGCATTTT,CAISQGQGNPLGQPQHF
-,TRBJ1-2,TRBV16,-,TGTGCCAGCAGCCAAGGGCGCGGGGGGCTTAACTATGGCTACACCTTC,CASSQGRGGLNYGYTF
-,TRBJ2-7,TRBV5-1,-,TGCGCCAGCAGCTTTCTAGGCGGAGTCTCCTACGAGCAGTACTTC,CASSFLGGVSYEQYF
-,TRBJ2-2,TRBV7-9,-,TGTGCCAGCAGCCCAGGAGCCAGGGCCAACACCGGGGAGCTGTTTTTT,CASSPGARANTGELFF